This T cell receptor beta chain stems from a study of T-cell memory formation after mild COVID-19. Study details: Among the donors, TCR clusters were largely specific to each donor. Study outcomes and limitations: Among contracting clones, CD4+ were mainly CM/EM and CD8+ enriched in EMRA. Cross-reactive memory seemingly joined, as some responding clones were found in pre-infection memory.

Trimming removed 0 bases from V and 4 bases from J, with 10 bases in between. CDR1 is LGHNA and CDR2 is YSLEER in the germline V gene. CDR3 length equals 14 residues. Using constant-segment primers, 5'RACE produced TCR alpha and TCR beta cDNA libraries carrying sample barcodes and UMIs. MiXCR, applied by TCRdb to the 5' RACE reads, yields one record per CDR3 protein. The sample lists 350,000 or so distinct CDR3 sequences, 20% to 25% occurring once. Only a few counts were recorded for this clonotype. Its specificity is not known. The chain links TRBV4-3 to TRBJ2-7; D may be TRBD2 (5 bases). The sequenced sample consisted of PBMCs or a T cell subset sorted from them (not recorded which). The sequence was collected from a man between 18 and 35 years old who had mild COVID-19 (a few samples of this study predate the infection). Cell type and time point are not known. The CDR3 nucleotides are TGCGCCAGCAGCCAAGATGCGGGTACATACGAGCAGTACGTC. Protein product: CASSQDAGTYEQYV.